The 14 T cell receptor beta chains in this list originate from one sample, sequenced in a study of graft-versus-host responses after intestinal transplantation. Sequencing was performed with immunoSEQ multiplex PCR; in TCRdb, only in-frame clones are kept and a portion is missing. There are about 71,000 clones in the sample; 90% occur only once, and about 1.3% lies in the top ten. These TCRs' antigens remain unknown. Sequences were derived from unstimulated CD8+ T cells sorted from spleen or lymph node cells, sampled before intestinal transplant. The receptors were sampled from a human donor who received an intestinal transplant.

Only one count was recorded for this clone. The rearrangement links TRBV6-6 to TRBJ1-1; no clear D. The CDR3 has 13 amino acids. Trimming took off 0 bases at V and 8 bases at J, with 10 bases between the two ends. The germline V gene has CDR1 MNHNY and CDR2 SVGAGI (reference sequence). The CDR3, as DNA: TGTGCCAGCAGTTACTCGGCACATCTGGAAGCTTTCTTT. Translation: CASSYSAHLEAFF.

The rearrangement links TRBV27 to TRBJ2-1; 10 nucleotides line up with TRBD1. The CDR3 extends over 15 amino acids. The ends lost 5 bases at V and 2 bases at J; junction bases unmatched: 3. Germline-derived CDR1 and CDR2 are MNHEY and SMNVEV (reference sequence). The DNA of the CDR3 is TGTGCCAGCAGTCGGGACAGGGGCCCCTACAATGAGCAGTTCTTC. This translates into CASSRDRGPYNEQFF.

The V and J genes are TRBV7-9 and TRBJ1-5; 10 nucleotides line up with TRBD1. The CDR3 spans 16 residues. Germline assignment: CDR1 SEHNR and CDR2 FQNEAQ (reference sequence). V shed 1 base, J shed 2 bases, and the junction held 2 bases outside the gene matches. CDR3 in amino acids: CASSLETGGRNQPQHF. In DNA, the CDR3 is TGTGCCAGCAGCTTAGAGACAGGGGGCCGCAATCAGCCCCAGCATTTT.

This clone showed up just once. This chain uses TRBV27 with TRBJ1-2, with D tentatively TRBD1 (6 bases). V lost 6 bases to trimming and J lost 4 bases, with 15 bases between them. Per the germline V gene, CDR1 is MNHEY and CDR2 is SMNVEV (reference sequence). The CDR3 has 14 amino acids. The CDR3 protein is CASSLGASTYGYTF. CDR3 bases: TGTGCCAGCAGCCTGGGGGCTTCCACCTATGGCTACACCTTC.

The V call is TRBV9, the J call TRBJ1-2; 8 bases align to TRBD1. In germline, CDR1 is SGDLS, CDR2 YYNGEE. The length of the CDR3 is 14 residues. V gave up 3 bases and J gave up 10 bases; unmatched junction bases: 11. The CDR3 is CASSGSDRGPIYTF. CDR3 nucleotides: TGTGCCAGCAGCGGATCAGACAGGGGCCCGATCTACACCTTC.

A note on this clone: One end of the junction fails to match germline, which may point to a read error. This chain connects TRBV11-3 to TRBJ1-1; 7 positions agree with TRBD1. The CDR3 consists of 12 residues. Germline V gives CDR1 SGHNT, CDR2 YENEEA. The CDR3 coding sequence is TGTGCCAGCAGCTTCGGACAGGACCAAGCGATATTT. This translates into CASSFGQDQAIF.

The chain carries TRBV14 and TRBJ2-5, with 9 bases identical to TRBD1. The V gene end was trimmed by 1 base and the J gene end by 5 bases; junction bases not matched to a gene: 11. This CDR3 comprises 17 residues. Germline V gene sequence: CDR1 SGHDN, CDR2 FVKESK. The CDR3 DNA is TGTGCCAGCAGCCAAGGCCTTTACAGGGGGCGGTGGGAGACCCAGTACTTC. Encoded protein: CASSQGLYRGRWETQYF.

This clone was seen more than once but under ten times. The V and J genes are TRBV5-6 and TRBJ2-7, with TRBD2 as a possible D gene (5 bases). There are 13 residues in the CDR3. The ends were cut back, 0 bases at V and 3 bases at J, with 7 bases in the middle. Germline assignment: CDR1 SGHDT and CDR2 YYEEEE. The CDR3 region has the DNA TGTGCCAGCAGCTTGGTCGGGGACTACGAGCAGTACTTC. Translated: CASSLVGDYEQYF.

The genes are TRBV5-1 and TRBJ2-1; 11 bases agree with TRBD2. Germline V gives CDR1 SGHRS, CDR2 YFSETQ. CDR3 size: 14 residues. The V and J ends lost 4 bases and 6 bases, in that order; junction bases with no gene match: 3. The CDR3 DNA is TGCGCCAGCAGCCCCGGGACTAGCGGCAATGAGCAGTTCTTC. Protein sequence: CASSPGTSGNEQFF.

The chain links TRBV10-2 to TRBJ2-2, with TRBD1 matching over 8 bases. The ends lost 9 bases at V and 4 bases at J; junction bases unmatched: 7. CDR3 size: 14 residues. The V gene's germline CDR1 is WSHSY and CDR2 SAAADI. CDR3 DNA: TGCGCCAGTGGGCCAGGGGGCGTCACCGGGGAGCTGTTTTTT. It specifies CASGPGGVTGELFF.

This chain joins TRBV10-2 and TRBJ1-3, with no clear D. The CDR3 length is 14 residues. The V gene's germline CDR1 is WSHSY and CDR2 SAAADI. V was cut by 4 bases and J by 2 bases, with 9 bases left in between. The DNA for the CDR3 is TGCGCCAGCAGTGGACACGTTGCTGGAAACACCATATATTTT. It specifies CASSGHVAGNTIYF.

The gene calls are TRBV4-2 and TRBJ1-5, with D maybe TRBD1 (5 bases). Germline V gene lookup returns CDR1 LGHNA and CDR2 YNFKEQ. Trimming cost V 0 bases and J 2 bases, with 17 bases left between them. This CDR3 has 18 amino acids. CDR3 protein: CASSQDGSRGIGNQPQHF. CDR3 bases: TGTGCCAGCAGCCAAGATGGGTCCCGGGGGATAGGCAATCAGCCCCAGCATTTT.

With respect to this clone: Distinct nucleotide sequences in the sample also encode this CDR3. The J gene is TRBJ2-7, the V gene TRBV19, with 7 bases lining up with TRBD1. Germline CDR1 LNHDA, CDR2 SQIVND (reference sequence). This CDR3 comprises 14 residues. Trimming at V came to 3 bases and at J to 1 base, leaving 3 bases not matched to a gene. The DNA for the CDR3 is TGTGCCAGTAGTATTGGCAGGGGGTCCTACGAGCAGTACTTC. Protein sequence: CASSIGRGSYEQYF.

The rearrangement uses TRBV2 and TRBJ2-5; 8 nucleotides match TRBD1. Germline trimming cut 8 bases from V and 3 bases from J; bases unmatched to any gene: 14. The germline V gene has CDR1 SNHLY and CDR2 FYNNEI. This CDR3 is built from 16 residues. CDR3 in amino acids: CASVEWTGNTKETQYF. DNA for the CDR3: TGTGCCAGCGTGGAATGGACAGGGAATACCAAAGAGACCCAGTACTTC.